This T cell receptor (beta chain) comes out of a study of blood T cell repertoires in COVID-19 (dated by TCRdb to 2018 to 2021). Regarding the study in general: Collaborator samples came from the United States, Italy and Spain and covered acute and convalescent phases of COVID-19. The material from the prospective study consisted of cDNA or gDNA derived from T cells, B-cell-depleted T cells, or PBMCs. The dataset comprised deeply sampled blood TCRbeta repertoires from subjects exposed to, actively infected with, or recovered from COVID-19. A freely available public database, intended as a resource for researchers studying the immune response to SARS-CoV-2, is where the repertoires were released. Samples came from the ongoing ImmuneRACE study (first 160 participants) plus 1,254 subjects from 6 global collaborators. The sample metadata nearly always contained a de-identified subject ID, COVID-19 status, age in years and sex. HLA class I and class II types, where available, came from metadata supplied by the sample provider rather than from assay-based typing. Study-level results and caveats: Clinical and demographic metadata were provided uncurated, with the amount varying by source and participant.

Each collaborating institution followed its own protocols to collect whole blood in K2EDTA tubes. For TCRbeta analysis, collaborators shipped samples as frozen whole blood, isolated PBMCs, or DNA extracted from either of those sample types. TCRbeta CDR3 regions were amplified from genomic DNA by means of the immunoSEQ Assay, a bias-controlled multiplex PCR. The original methods were these. The number of nucleated cells in each sample was estimated from the amplification of reference gene primers within the assay. To quantify the absolute abundance of each unique TCRbeta CDR3 rearrangement, sequence reads were collapsed and filtered. For each sample, productive Simpson clonality was calculated by taking the square root of Simpson's diversity index across productive rearrangements. Imported from immuneACCESS, the table was reduced by TCRdb to in-frame sequences with V and J called. These copies leave out some clones; in studies compared against another copy, an unresolved V gene accounts for under half, and the cause of the remainder is not known. The DNA was the basis for D and trimming; V, J and clone size are from that table. This sample gives around 150,000 clones in total; 81% of them show up just once. Approximately 11% of the sample is taken by the ten largest.

A note on this clone: The specificity of this receptor is unknown. Within one base of it there is no much larger clone, and no base qualities were kept.

The CDR3, from cysteine to phenylalanine, totals 19 residues. Here the CDR3 DNA is all that survives: 57 bases in frame from base 1. V trim: 0 bases; J trim: 3 bases; unmatched bases: 13. In the germline V gene (reference sequence), CDR1 corresponds to LGHDT and CDR2 to YNNKEL. The chain is assembled from TRBV3-1 (or the pseudogene TRBV3-2) and TRBJ2-7, with 11 bases aligning to TRBD2. This TCR derives from a man aged 55 to 70 with active or convalescent COVID-19. The sequenced sample was peripheral blood. The nucleotides are TGTGCCAGCAGCCAAGATGGGGGCTTTTTCGGGACTAGCGGCTACGAGCAGTACTTC. It codes for CASSQDGGFFGTSGYEQYF.